These 25 T cell receptor beta chains came from one sample sequenced in a study of blood T cells in healthy people across ages. Then a second PCR, running about 6 to 11 cycles, was carried out with a sample-barcoded 5' primer and a J-beta primer mix. Using its own MiXCR run on the 5' RACE reads, TCRdb lists one record per CDR3 protein. This sample yields 450,000 to 700,000 distinct CDR3 sequences, of which approximately 27% are seen a single time; 18% belongs to the top ten. Sequencing was carried out using blood. The source of these receptors is a woman aged 65 to 85 in good health.

This clonotype was observed a few times. One junction end disagrees with the germline gene, perhaps due to a read error. The chain joins TRBV6-2 or TRBV6-3 to TRBJ2-4, with TRBD1 matching over 7 bases. Germline CDR1 reads MNHEY; CDR2 reads SVGEGT. CDR3 length: 14 residues. This CDR3 reads CATQQGTAKSIQYF. As DNA, the CDR3 is TGTGCCACACAACAGGGGACGGCCAAAAGCATTCAGTACTTC.

This sequence joins TRBV7-3 and TRBJ1-6; a weak D match, TRBD1 (6 bases). Trimming pared 3 bases from V and 8 bases from J, leaving 11 bases between. From germline, CDR1 is SGHTA and CDR2 FQGTGA. This CDR3 spans 14 amino acids. The CDR3 coding sequence is TGTGCCAGCAGCTTGACAGGCACGGATTCACCCCTCCACTTT. Amino acid sequence: CASSLTGTDSPLHF.

Points on this clonotype: One junction end disagrees with the germline gene, perhaps due to a read error. The CDR3 spells CASSVGGGTNEQYF. The CDR3 nucleotides are TGCGCCAGCAGCGTAGGTGGAGGAACCAACGAGCAGTACTTC. The V and J genes are TRBV9 and TRBJ2-7; a possible D gene is TRBD2 (5 bases). The germline CDR1 and CDR2 sequences are SGDLS and YYNGEE. This CDR3 contains 14 residues.

The chain recombines TRBV21-1 with TRBJ1-1. TRBV21-1 is a known pseudogene. This CDR3 contains 15 residues. CDR3 protein: CASSSDSAMNTEAFF. In DNA form, the CDR3 reads TGTGCCAGCAGCAGCGACAGTGCCATGAACACTGAAGCTTTCTTT.

The J gene is TRBJ2-1, the V gene TRBV4-3, with D possibly being TRBD1 or TRBD2 (5 bases each). The CDR3 contains 16 residues. V lost 2 bases, J lost 4 bases, and 15 bases lay in between. Germline V lookup: CDR1 LGHNA, CDR2 YSLEER. The DNA of the CDR3 is TGCGCCAGCAGCCAAACCCGGGGCGCGGTTTACAATGAGCAGTTCTTC. Residues: CASSQTRGAVYNEQFF.

The gene calls are TRBV5-5 and TRBJ2-1, with D unresolved. The germline V and J ends were trimmed by 0 bases and 7 bases, with 8 bases remaining between them. The CDR3 loop spans 13 amino acids. CDR1 and CDR2 (germline): SGHKS, YYEKEE (reference sequence). The CDR3 sequence: CASSLEFMNEQFF. CDR3 nucleotides: TGTGCCAGCAGCTTGGAGTTTATGAATGAGCAGTTCTTC.

This clonotype was observed a handful of times. The chain recombines TRBV2 with TRBJ2-1, with 8 nucleotides matching TRBD1. Germline values: CDR1 SNHLY, CDR2 FYNNEI. This CDR3 has 14 residues. J was trimmed by 2 bases and V by 8 bases; bases with no gene match: 5. The CDR3 here is CASGRQGPYNEQFF. The CDR3 coding sequence is TGTGCCAGCGGCCGACAGGGGCCCTACAATGAGCAGTTCTTC.

A note on this clonotype: The junction departs from the called germline gene at one end, perhaps through a read error. This chain joins TRBV13 and TRBJ1-2; perhaps TRBD1 as D (6 bases). CDR1 is PRHDT and CDR2 is FYEKMQ in the germline V gene (reference sequence). The CDR3 has 13 residues. CDR3 nucleotides: TGTGCCAGCAGCTCCCGACAGGCCTATGGCTACCCCTTC. It specifies CASSSRQAYGYPF.

Points on this clonotype: A read error may account for a junction end that differs from germline. This sequence joins TRBV7-8 and TRBJ2-3, with D perhaps TRBD1 (5 bases). Looked up from germline, CDR1 is SGHVS and CDR2 is FQNEAQ. This CDR3 has 15 amino acids. The CDR3 DNA follows: TGTGCCAGCAGTCTATCTAGTTACGGCACAGGTACGCAGTATTTT. Its translation: CASSLSSYGTGTQYF.

Comments on this clonotype: Sequence at one end of the junction differs from germline and may be a read error. CDR3 DNA: TGCGCCAGCAGTTTTTGGGGAAGGGGTAGGAACACTGAAGCTTTCTTT. Protein: CASSFWGRGRNTEAFF. The V and J genes are TRBV12-3 or TRBV12-4 and TRBJ1-1, with D maybe TRBD1 (5 bases). There are 16 residues in the CDR3.

V and J are TRBV7-2 and TRBJ2-7, with a tentative D call TRBD1 (6 bases). Germline V CDR1 and CDR2: SGHTA, FQGNSA. Trimming stripped 4 bases from V and 5 bases from J, with 18 bases between. The CDR3 consists of 15 residues. DNA for the CDR3: TGTGCCAGCAGCTCTAGCTTGACAGGTGGCCACGAGCAGTACTTC. Translation gives CASSSSLTGGHEQYF.

Only one count was recorded for this clonotype. The V gene is TRBV7-2, the J gene TRBJ1-5; perhaps TRBD1 as D (5 bases). CDR1 and CDR2 (germline): SGHTA, FQGNSA. V lost 4 bases and J lost 9, with 16 bases in between. CDR3 size: 14 residues. CDR3 region: CASSSGTAGRPQHF. CDR3 DNA sequence: TGTGCCAGCAGCTCCGGGACCGCGGGAAGGCCCCAGCATTTT. The complete variable domain, with remaining parts taken from reference TRBV7-2 and TRBJ1-5, reads GAGVSQSPSNKVTEKGKDVELRCDPISGHTALYWYRQSLGQGLEFLIYFQGNSAPDKSGLPSDRFSAERTGGSVSTLTIQRTQQEDSAVYLCASSSGTAGRPQHFGDGTRLSIL.

The DNA of the CDR3 is TGTGCCAGCAGCGTAGAGGCAGGGGCCAACACCGGGGAGCTGTTTTTT. It encodes CASSVEAGANTGELFF. The genes are TRBV9 and TRBJ2-2; possible D gene TRBD1, 6 bases. The CDR3 covers 16 residues. The germline CDR1 and CDR2 sequences are SGDLS and YYNGEE. The V and J ends lost 0 bases and 2 bases respectively, with 11 bases between them.

Regarding this clonotype: A read error may produce the germline difference seen at one junction end. The V gene is TRBV7-3, the J gene TRBJ1-1, with TRBD1 matching over 7 bases. The CDR3 spans 15 residues. Looked up from germline, CDR1 is SGHTA and CDR2 is FQGTGA. CDR3 residues: CASSLRGQGGTEALF. As DNA, the CDR3 is TGTGCCAGCAGCTTAAGGGGCCAGGGGGGAACTGAAGCTCTCTTT.

There are many counts of this clonotype. J is TRBJ2-3 and V is TRBV5-1; 8 bases match TRBD2. Unmatched junction bases numbered 10, after V lost 3 bases and J lost 1 base. Germline V CDR1 and CDR2: SGHRS, YFSETQ. This CDR3 region has 17 residues. Here the CDR3 DNA reads TGCGCCAGCAGCTCGGGGGAACAGCGGGGGCGCACAGATACGCAGTATTTT. It yields the protein CASSSGEQRGRTDTQYF.

This clonotype was counted a few times. The chain links TRBV4-3 to TRBJ1-1; D is unresolved. Germline CDR1 is LGHNA and CDR2 is YSLEER. The CDR3 totals 16 residues. Trimming pared 0 bases from V and 1 base from J, leaving 12 bases between. CDR3 sequence reads: CASSQDLRARNTEAFF. CDR3 DNA: TGCGCCAGCAGCCAAGATCTGAGGGCTAGGAACACTGAAGCTTTCTTT.

V and J are TRBV9 and TRBJ2-5; 13 nucleotides line up with TRBD2. The CDR3 has 16 amino acids. After removal of 4 bases from V and 2 bases from J, the junction contained 5 bases not matched to a gene. The germline CDR1 and CDR2 sequences are SGDLS and YYNGEE. CDR3 protein: CASSKRTSGSQETQYF. CDR3 bases: TGTGCCAGCAGCAAGCGGACTAGCGGGAGTCAAGAGACCCAGTACTTC.

Comment on this clonotype: A much larger clone differs from this one at a single base, so this may be a read error. The rearrangement joins TRBV7-9 to TRBJ1-4; D is uncertain. The germline V gene has CDR1 SEHNR and CDR2 FQNEAQ (reference sequence). CDR3 length: 12 residues. In nucleotides, the CDR3 is TGTGCCAGCAGCTTAGCGGATGAAGAACTGTTTTTT. This sequence encodes CASSLADEELFF.

This clonotype was detected a few times. The chain carries TRBV20-1 and TRBJ2-3; D remains unclear. In germline, CDR1 is DFQATT, CDR2 SNEGSKA (reference sequence). This CDR3 spans 13 amino acids. V shed 0 bases and J shed 2 bases, with 6 bases lying between them. This chain's CDR3 is CSAREAITDTQYF. The CDR3 DNA follows: TGCAGTGCTAGAGAGGCAATCACAGATACGCAGTATTTT.

This sequence joins TRBV6-1 and TRBJ1-2; D is undetermined. The V gene lost 10 bases and the J gene lost 4 bases, with 16 bases spanning the gap. The CDR3 is 13 amino acids. The germline CDR1 and CDR2 sequences are MNHNS and SASEGT. The CDR3 DNA is TGTGCCACCGTGACGTCGACGGCCTATGGCTACACCTTC. Amino acid sequence: CATVTSTAYGYTF.

This chain links TRBV6-2 or TRBV6-3 with TRBJ1-2; no firm D call. The ends were cut back, 4 bases at V and 8 bases at J, with 17 bases in the middle. This CDR3 is built from 14 residues. Per germline, CDR1 MNHEY and CDR2 SVGEGT. The CDR3 bases are TGTGCCAGCAGTTCGAGGACGACCAGAGGAGGCTACACCTTC. Translating gives CASSSRTTRGGYTF.

This clonotype was observed at least ten times. The V gene is TRBV5-1, the J gene TRBJ2-7; D is ambiguous. Trimming removed 5 bases at V and 2 bases at J, with 5 bases between. This CDR3 has 11 residues. Germline V gene data show CDR1 as SGHRS and CDR2 as YFSETQ. The CDR3 bases are TGCGCCAGCAGAGGGACCTACGAGCAGTACTTC. Residues: CASRGTYEQYF.

This clonotype was found many times. The chain uses TRBV25-1 and TRBJ1-6, with 8 bases aligning to TRBD1. The CDR3 extends over 14 amino acids. CDR1 is MGHDK and CDR2 is SYGVNS in the germline V gene. The V segment lost 6 bases and the J segment 6 bases; nucleotides outside the gene matches: 4. This CDR3 reads CASRPDRGNSPLHF. In DNA form, the CDR3 reads TGTGCCAGCAGGCCTGACAGGGGTAATTCACCCCTCCACTTT.

This clonotype was detected only a few times. This rearrangement joins TRBV5-4 to TRBJ2-4, with 11 positions matching TRBD2. The ends lost 4 bases at V and 1 base at J; junction bases unmatched: 13. Per the germline V gene, CDR1 is SGHNT and CDR2 is YYREEE (reference sequence). The CDR3 is 19 residues long. The CDR3 nucleotides read TGTGCCAGCAGCGGGTCACTAGCGGGGGCGACTGAGGCCAAAAACATTCAGTACTTC. Amino acid sequence: CASSGSLAGATEAKNIQYF.

This clonotype has more than one count but fewer than ten. The chain uses TRBV7-9 and TRBJ1-2; a possible D gene is TRBD1 (6 bases). The V end lost 3 bases, the J end lost 7 bases, and 9 bases lay between the germline ends. CDR1 is SEHNR, CDR2 FQNEAQ, per germline (reference sequence). The CDR3 is made up of 12 amino acids. The CDR3 DNA reads as TGTGCCAGCAGCTTGGTACAGGGTGGCTACACCTTC. This translates into CASSLVQGGYTF.